This T cell receptor (beta chain) stems from a study of blood T cell repertoires in COVID-19. About the research overall: Sources were T cells, B-cell-depleted T cells, or PBMCs; the material itself was cDNA or gDNA.

The CDR3 covers 11 residues. Germline CDR1 and CDR2: KGHSH and LQKENI. V was trimmed by 8 bases and J by 8 bases, leaving 12 bases between them. Clones were read by immunoSEQ multiplex PCR, and TCRdb kept only the in-frame ones, dropping some. There are more than 85,000 clones in the sample; around 78% occur only once, and 15% to 20% lies in the top ten. The V gene is TRBV18, the J gene TRBJ1-2, with no clear D. The TCR comes from a woman in her sixties with acute or convalescent COVID-19. Sequenced material: peripheral blood. Here the CDR3 reads CASTSGGGYTF. In nucleotides, the CDR3 is TGTGCCAGCACCTCAGGTGGGGGCTACACCTTC.